This TCR beta chain came from a study of shared clonotypes between healthy human individuals. Generated by immunoSEQ multiplex PCR, the TCRdb table keeps only in-frame clones and is missing some. The table has roughly 1.5 million clones, around 98% seen once; the top ten hold 0.4% to 0.45%. The V gene lost 2 bases and the J gene lost 8 bases, with 11 bases spanning the gap. This CDR3 contains 13 residues. The germline V gene has CDR1 MNHEY and CDR2 SVGAGI. The origin of this receptor is a man younger than 45 in good health. Specimen: naive CD4+ T cells sorted from blood. Regarding subset: CD45RA+ positively selected. The gene calls are TRBV6-5 and TRBJ2-3; D not resolved. CDR3 in DNA: TGTGCCAGCAGTTACAGTCGGTCCAGTACGCAGTATTTT. Translated: CASSYSRSSTQYF.